The source of this T cell receptor (beta chain) is a study of beta chain features in type 1 diabetes. The overall study: Over all samples combined, fewer than 140,000,000 sorted cells were examined.

To note about this clone: Its antigen is not identified.

Expressed TCRB transcripts were sequenced because the isolated RNA had all been reverse transcribed beforehand. TCRdb's copy holds only in-frame clones and misses some; the assay was immunoSEQ multiplex PCR. The data hold around 320,000 clones, with 14% observed a single time. V was cut by 1 base and J by 3 bases, with 13 bases left in between. Germline lookup yields CDR1 LGHNA and CDR2 YNFKEQ. This CDR3 region has 16 residues. Study-wide points: TCRB CDR3 length was moderately but significantly reduced in all four CD4+ subsets of Type 1 diabetes patients.

V and J are TRBV4-2 and TRBJ2-1, with a tentative D call TRBD2 (6 bases). Sequenced: central memory CD4+ T cells from blood. This TCR came from a man younger than 40 in good health. The CDR3 is CASSQGGGKVYNEQFF. In nucleotides, the CDR3 is TGTGCCAGCAGCCAAGGCGGCGGGAAGGTCTACAATGAGCAGTTCTTC.